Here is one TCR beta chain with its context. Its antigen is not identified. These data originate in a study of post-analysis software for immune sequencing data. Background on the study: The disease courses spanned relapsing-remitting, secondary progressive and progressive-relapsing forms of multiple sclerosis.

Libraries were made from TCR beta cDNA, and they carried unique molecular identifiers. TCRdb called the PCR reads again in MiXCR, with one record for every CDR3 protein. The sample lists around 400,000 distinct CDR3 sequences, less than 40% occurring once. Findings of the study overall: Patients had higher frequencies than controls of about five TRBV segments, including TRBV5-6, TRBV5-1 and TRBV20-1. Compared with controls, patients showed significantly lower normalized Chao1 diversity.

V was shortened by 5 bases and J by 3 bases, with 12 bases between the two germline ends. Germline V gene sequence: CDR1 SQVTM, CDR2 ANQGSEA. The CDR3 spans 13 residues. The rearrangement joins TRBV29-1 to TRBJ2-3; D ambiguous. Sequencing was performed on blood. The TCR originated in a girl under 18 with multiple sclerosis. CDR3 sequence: CSVLDGLTDTQYF. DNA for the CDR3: TGCAGCGTTTTGGACGGGCTGACAGATACGCAGTATTTT.